This T cell receptor (beta chain) emerged from a study of T cells in Graves' hyperthyroidism and ophthalmopathy. TCR beta CDR3 regions were amplified from RNA transcripts. HTBI primers were the set used in a first-round RT-PCR of the TCR CDR3. One entry per CDR3 protein results from TCRdb running MiXCR on the multiplex PCR reads. Of about 400,000 distinct CDR3 sequences in the sample, 15% were seen once. The CDR3 is 14 amino acids. The germline V gene has CDR1 SGHDT and CDR2 YYEEEE. The V gene lost 1 base and the J gene lost 0 bases, with 4 bases spanning the gap. The sequence came from a woman under 40 with Graves' hyperthyroidism. The sequenced sample was blood. The rearrangement uses TRBV5-6 and TRBJ1-4, with D unclear. CDR3: CASSLRPTNEKLFF. The DNA for the CDR3 is TGTGCCAGCAGCTTGAGGCCAACTAATGAAAAACTGTTTTTT.